This TCR beta chain was captured in a study of blood T cell repertoires in COVID-19 (dated by TCRdb to about 2020). Study-level background: Samples from collaborators originated in the United States, Italy and Spain and spanned both the acute and convalescent phases of COVID-19. The material from the prospective study consisted of cDNA or gDNA derived from T cells, B-cell-depleted T cells, or PBMCs. Deeply sampled blood TCRbeta repertoires from subjects exposed to, actively infected with, or recovered from COVID-19 were included in the dataset. A freely available public database, intended as a resource for researchers studying the immune response to SARS-CoV-2, is where the repertoires were released. Samples came from the ongoing ImmuneRACE study (first 160 participants) plus 1,254 subjects from 6 global collaborators. Sample metadata almost always included a de-identified subject ID, COVID-19 status, age in years and sex. Where HLA class I and class II types were available, the types were taken from metadata supplied by the sample provider, not from assay-based typing.

For this clone: The antigen this receptor binds is unknown. No qualities accompany the bases; no much larger clone lies one base away.

V lost 3 bases and J lost 10 bases; the stretch between them is 13 bases long. Measured from the cysteine to the phenylalanine, the CDR3 is 13 residues long. Of all the DNA, just the CDR3 is kept, 39 bases in frame from base 1. Study-wide conclusions, independent of this receptor: How much clinical and demographic metadata was included differed by source and by participant, and the metadata was provided uncurated.

Collaborating institutions collected whole blood in K2EDTA tubes following their own protocols. For TCRbeta analysis, collaborators shipped samples in one of three forms: frozen whole blood, isolated PBMCs, or DNA extracted from either of those sample types. TCRbeta CDR3 regions were amplified from genomic DNA by means of the immunoSEQ Assay, a bias-controlled multiplex PCR. The paper's data handling went like this. Within the assay, amplification of reference gene primers was used to estimate how many nucleated cells each sample contained. To quantify the absolute abundance of each unique TCRbeta CDR3 rearrangement, sequence reads were collapsed and filtered. For each sample, productive Simpson clonality was calculated as the square root of Simpson's diversity index over productive rearrangements. TCRdb retrieved this table from immuneACCESS and kept in-frame rearrangements only. Not all clones are present; in checked studies, unresolved V genes account for under half, and no reason is known for the remainder. Clone size and V and J calls were adopted from that table, with D and trimming inferred from the DNA. The sample table shows 65,000 to 90,000 clones, and roughly 78% are seen once. About 10% of the sample lies in the top ten.

This TCR was recovered from a man in his sixties with acute or convalescent COVID-19. The sequencing sample was made of peripheral blood. This chain is built from TRBV12-3 or TRBV12-4 and TRBJ2-1; the D gene is perhaps TRBD1, on 5 matching bases. The DNA is as follows: TGTGCCAGCAGTTTGCAGGGAAAGGCCGAGCAGTTCTTC. The encoded protein is CASSLQGKAEQFF.